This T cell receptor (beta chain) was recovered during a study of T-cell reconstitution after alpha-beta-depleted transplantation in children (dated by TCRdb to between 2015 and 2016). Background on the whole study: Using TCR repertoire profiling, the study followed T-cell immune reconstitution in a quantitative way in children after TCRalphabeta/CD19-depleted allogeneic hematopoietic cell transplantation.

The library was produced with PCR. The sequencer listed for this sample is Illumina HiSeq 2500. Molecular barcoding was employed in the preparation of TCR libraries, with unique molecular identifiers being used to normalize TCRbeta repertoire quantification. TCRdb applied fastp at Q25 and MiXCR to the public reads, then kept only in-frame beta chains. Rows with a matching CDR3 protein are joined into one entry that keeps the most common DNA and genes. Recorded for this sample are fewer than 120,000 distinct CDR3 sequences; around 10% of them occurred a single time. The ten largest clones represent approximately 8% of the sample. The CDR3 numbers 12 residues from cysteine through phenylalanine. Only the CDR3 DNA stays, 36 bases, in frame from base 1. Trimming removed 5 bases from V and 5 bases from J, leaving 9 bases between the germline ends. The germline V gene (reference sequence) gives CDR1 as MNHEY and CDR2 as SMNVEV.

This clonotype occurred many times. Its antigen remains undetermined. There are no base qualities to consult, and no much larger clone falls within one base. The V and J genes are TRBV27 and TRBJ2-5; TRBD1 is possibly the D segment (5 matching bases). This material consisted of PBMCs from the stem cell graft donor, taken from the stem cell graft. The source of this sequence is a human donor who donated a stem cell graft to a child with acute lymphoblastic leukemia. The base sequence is TGTGCCAGCAGTCCACCAGGGGAGACCCAGTACTTC. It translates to CASSPPGETQYF.